This T cell receptor (beta chain) is from a study of cytomegalovirus exposure and HLA in healthy donors. Study-level points and caveats: 150 to 200 TCR beta chains were listed as cytomegalovirus-associated. Most TCR sequences were seen very rarely across donors, but some public TCRs occurred in many. Researchers reported that a few CMV-associated chains were confirmed in vitro as CMV antigen-specific.

Donors came from a validation cohort of over a hundred subjects, distinct from the first 666-subject cohort. This clone appeared once. Its antigen is not known. Germline assignment: CDR1 MNHNS and CDR2 SASEGT. This CDR3 is 16 amino acids long. V lost 3 bases and J lost 4, with 15 bases in between. The method was immunoSEQ multiplex PCR; TCRdb's version includes in-frame clones alone and lacks a portion of them. The sample contains around 66,000 clones, approximately 97% of which appear only once. The sample consisted of PBMCs. V and J are TRBV6-1 and TRBJ2-2, with D possibly being TRBD2 (5 bases). The receptor was isolated from a woman between 18 and 29 years old in good health and CMV-seropositive. The CDR3 bases are TGTGCCAGCAGTGATGGTGGATACGAGGGCACCGGGGAGCTGTTTTTT. Its translation: CASSDGGYEGTGELFF.